This entry features one TCR beta chain sequence. This clone was detected a few times. Its recognized antigen is unknown. Per-base quality was not reported, and no clone a single base away is much larger than it. TCRbeta CDR3 regions were amplified from genomic DNA by means of the immunoSEQ Assay, a bias-controlled multiplex PCR. The original pipeline was this. The number of nucleated cells in each sample was estimated by amplification of reference gene primers within the assay. Sequence reads were collapsed and filtered to measure the absolute abundance of every unique TCRbeta CDR3 rearrangement. For each sample, productive Simpson clonality was calculated as the square root of Simpson's diversity index across productive rearrangements. The table was pulled from immuneACCESS by TCRdb, which kept in-frame rearrangements only. Such tables lose some clones; where checked, under half of the loss comes from unresolved V genes, and the rest has no known cause. Clonal size and the V and J genes are those of that table, whereas D and trimming came from the DNA. This sample comprises about 280,000 clones, around 83% of them detected only once. 4.5% to 6% of the sample rests with the top ten.

Reading the germline V gene gives CDR1 SGHDN and CDR2 FVKESK. The CDR3 holds 12 amino acids from the cysteine to the phenylalanine. Of the read, only the CDR3 DNA is kept; its 36 bases are in frame from base 1. The junction shows trimming of 3 bases on V and 3 bases on J, plus 6 bases between the germline ends. Enrolling through a virtual design, the prospective study's participants ranged in age from roughly 18 to 90 years and lived across about two dozen United States geographic areas. In the prospective study, cohorts were assigned on the basis of participant-reported clinical history obtained from a screening survey and a study questionnaire. Exposed participants were defined as having been in contact with someone with a PCR-confirmed or clinician-diagnosed COVID-19 case within 2 weeks of study entry. Mobile phlebotomists in the prospective study collected whole blood, serum and a nasopharyngeal or oropharyngeal swab from every participant. Participants in the prospective study had the option to provide additional blood draws and questionnaires over a 2-month period. Prospective study blood samples were shipped either frozen or at room temperature before DNA extraction.

These data come from a study of blood T cell repertoires in COVID-19 (dated by TCRdb to 2020 to 2021). Notes on the research overall: Samples from collaborators originated in the United States, Italy and Spain and spanned both the acute and convalescent phases of COVID-19. Samples came from the ongoing ImmuneRACE study (first 160 participants) plus 1,254 subjects from 6 global collaborators. Subjects who had been exposed to COVID-19, were actively infected with it, or had recovered from it provided the deeply sampled blood TCRbeta repertoires that made up the dataset. The material from the prospective study consisted of cDNA or gDNA derived from T cells, B-cell-depleted T cells, or PBMCs. Where HLA class I and class II types were available, the types were taken from metadata supplied by the sample provider, not from assay-based typing. A freely available public database, intended as a resource for researchers studying the immune response to SARS-CoV-2, is where the repertoires were released. Sample metadata almost always included a de-identified subject ID, COVID-19 status, age in years and sex. Here is what the overall study found, with its caveats: The quantity of clinical and demographic metadata differed by source and by participant and was supplied without curation.

The rearrangement joined TRBV14 to TRBJ2-7, with an unclear D gene assignment. Source material: PBMCs or T cells enriched from blood (not recorded which). The TCR sequence derives from a man in his forties who had been exposed to COVID-19. The DNA sequence is as follows: TGTGCCAGCAGCCACTTGCGCTACGAGCAGTACTTC. It is translated as CASSHLRYEQYF.